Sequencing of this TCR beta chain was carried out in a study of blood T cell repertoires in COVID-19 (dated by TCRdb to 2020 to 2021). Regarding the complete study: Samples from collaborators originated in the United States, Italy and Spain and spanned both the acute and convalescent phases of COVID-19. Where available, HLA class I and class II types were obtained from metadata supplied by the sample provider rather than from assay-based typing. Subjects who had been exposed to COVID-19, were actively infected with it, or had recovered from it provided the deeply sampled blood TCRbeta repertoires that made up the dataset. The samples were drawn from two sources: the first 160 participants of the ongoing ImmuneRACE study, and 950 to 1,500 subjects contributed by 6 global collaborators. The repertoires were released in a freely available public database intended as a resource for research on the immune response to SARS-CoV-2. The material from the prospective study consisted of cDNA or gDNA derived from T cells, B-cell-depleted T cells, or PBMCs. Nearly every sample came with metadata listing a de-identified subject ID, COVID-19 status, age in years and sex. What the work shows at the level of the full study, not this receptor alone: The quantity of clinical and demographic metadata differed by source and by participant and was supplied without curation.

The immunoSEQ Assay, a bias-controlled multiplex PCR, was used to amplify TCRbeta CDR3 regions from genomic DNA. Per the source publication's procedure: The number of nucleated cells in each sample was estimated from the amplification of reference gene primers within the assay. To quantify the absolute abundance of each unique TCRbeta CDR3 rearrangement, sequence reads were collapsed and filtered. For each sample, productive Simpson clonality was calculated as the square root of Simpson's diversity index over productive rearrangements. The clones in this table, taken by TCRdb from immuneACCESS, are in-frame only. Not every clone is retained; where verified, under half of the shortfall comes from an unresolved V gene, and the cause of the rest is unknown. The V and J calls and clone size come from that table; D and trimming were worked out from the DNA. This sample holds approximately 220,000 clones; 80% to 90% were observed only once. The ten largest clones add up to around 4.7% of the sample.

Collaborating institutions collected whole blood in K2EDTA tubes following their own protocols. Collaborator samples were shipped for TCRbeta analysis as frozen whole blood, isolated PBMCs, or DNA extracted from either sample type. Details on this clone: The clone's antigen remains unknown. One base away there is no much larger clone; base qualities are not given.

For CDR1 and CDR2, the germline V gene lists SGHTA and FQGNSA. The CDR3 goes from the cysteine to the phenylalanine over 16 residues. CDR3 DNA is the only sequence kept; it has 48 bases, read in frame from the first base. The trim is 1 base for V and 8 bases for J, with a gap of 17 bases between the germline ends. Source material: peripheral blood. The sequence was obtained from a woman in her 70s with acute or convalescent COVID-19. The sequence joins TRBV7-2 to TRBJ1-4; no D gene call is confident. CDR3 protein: CASSLVPGSLREKLFF. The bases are TGTGCCAGCAGCTTAGTACCGGGGTCTCTGAGGGAAAAACTGTTTTTT.